This TCR beta chain appears in the sequencing data of a study of blood T cell repertoires in COVID-19. Study overall: COVID-19 samples from acute and convalescent phases originated in the United States, Italy and Spain. Sources were T cells, B-cell-depleted T cells, or PBMCs; the material itself was cDNA or gDNA.

Study processing details: Reference gene primer amplification gave nucleated cell count estimates. Libraries were prepared by immunoSEQ multiplex PCR; TCRdb keeps only in-frame clonotypes and omits some of them. The V and J calls and clone size come from that table; D and trimming were worked out from the DNA. The sample consists of about 280,000 clones, nearly 90% of them appearing once. Trimming took 4 bases from V and 2 from J; bases not matched to a gene: 5. Germline V gene lookup returns CDR1 SGHVS and CDR2 FQNEAQ. There are 14 residues in the CDR3. The clonotype comes from a man aged 18 to 35 with active or convalescent COVID-19. The specimen was peripheral blood. The V call is TRBV7-8, the J call TRBJ2-7; 7 bases match TRBD2. The DNA of the CDR3 is TGTGCCAGCAGCTCCTCTCGGGGGGCCTACGAGCAGTACTTC. It yields the protein CASSSSRGAYEQYF.